Here is one T cell receptor (beta chain) with its context. The sample belongs to a study of blood T cell repertoires in COVID-19. This CDR3 has 17 amino acids. V shed 6 bases, J shed 0 bases, and the junction held 9 bases outside the gene matches. The germline V gene has CDR1 SNHLY and CDR2 FYNNEI. Adults between about 18 and 95 years of age took part from about 24 US areas. Which cohort a participant joined came from the clinical history participants gave. Resolution of symptoms, clearance, or two negative PCRs was present in recovered Cohort 3 donors. Original analysis: The authors estimated nucleated cell counts from reference gene primer amplification. Measured with immunoSEQ multiplex PCR; TCRdb has only the in-frame clones, and not every one. V and J calls and clone size come straight from that table; D and trimming were deduced from the DNA. Of about 470,000 clones listed, 87% are singletons.

This receptor was identified in a woman under 30 who had recovered from COVID-19. The gene calls are TRBV2 and TRBJ1-5; TRBD1 matches 9 bases. Sequencing input: PBMCs or T cells enriched from blood (not recorded which). The DNA for the CDR3 is TGTGCCAGCAGCTCTGGGCCGGACAGGGGTAGCAATCAGCCCCAGCATTTT. Its protein is CASSSGPDRGSNQPQHF.